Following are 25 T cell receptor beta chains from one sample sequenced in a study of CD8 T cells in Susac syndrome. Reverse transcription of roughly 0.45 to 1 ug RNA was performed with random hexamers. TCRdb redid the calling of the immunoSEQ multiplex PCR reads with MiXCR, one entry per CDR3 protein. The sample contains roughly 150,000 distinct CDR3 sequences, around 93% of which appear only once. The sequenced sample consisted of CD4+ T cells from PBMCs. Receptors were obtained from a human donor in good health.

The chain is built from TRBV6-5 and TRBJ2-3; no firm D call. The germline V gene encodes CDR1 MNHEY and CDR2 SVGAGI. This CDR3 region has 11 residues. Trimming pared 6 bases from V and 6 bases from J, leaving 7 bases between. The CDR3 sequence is CASRALDTQYF. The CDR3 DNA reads TGTGCCAGCAGGGCACTGGATACGCAGTATTTT.

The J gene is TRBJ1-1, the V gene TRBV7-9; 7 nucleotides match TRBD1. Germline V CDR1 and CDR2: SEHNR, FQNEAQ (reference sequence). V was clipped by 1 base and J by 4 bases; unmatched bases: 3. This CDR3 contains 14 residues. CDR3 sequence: CASSLEAGGTEAFF. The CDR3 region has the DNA TGTGCCAGCAGCTTAGAGGCAGGGGGCACTGAAGCTTTCTTT.

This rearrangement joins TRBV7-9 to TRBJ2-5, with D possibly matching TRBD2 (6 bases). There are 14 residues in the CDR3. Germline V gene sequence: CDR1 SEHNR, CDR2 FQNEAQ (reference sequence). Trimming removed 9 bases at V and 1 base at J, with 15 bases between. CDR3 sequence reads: CASRGGSLQETQYF. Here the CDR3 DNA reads TGTGCCAGTAGGGGAGGAAGCCTCCAAGAGACCCAGTACTTC.

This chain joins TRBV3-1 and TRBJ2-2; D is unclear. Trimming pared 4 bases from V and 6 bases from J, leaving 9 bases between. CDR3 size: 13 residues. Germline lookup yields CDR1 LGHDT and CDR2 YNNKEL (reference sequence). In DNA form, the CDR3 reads TGTGCCAGCAGCCTCGGCACGGCCGGGGAGCTGTTTTTT. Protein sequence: CASSLGTAGELFF.

CDR3 bases: TGTGCCAGCAGCCCGGACTACATAAGCACAGATACGCAGTATTTT. Its protein is CASSPDYISTDTQYF. The chain employs TRBV5-6 and TRBJ2-3; maybe TRBD2 (6 bases). The length of the CDR3 is 15 residues. Trimming stripped 4 bases from V and 0 bases from J, with 12 bases between. The germline CDR1 and CDR2 sequences are SGHDT and YYEEEE.

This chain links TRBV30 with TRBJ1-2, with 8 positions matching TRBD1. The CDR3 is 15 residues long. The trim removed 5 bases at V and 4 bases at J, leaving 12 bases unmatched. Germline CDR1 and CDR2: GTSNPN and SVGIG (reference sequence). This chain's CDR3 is CAWARADRESYGYTF. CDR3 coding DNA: TGTGCCTGGGCGAGAGCGGACAGGGAGAGCTATGGCTACACCTTC.

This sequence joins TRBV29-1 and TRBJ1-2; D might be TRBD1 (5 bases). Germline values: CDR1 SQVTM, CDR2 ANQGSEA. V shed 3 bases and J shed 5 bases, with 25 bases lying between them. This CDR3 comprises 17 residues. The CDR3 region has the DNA TGCAGCGTTGAGAAAATGAGGGGAGGCCTTACTCCATATGGCTACACCTTC. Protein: CSVEKMRGGLTPYGYTF. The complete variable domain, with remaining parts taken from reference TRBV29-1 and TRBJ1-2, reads SAVISQKPSRDICQRGTSLTIQCQVDSQVTMMFWYRQQPGQSLTLIATANQGSEATYESGFVIDKFPISRPNLTFSTLTVSNMSPEDSSIYLCSVEKMRGGLTPYGYTFGSGTRLTVV.

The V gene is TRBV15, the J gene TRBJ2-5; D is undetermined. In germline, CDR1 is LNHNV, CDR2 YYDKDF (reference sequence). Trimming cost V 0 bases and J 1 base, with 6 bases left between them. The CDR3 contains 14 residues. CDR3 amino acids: CATSRDGVQETQYF. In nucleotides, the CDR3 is TGTGCCACCAGCAGAGACGGCGTCCAAGAGACCCAGTACTTC.

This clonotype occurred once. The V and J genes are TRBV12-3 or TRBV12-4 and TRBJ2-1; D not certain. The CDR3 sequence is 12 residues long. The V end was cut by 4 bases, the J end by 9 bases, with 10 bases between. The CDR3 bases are TGTGCCAGCAGTTCCGCCGGCGGTGAGCAGTTCTTC. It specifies CASSSAGGEQFF.

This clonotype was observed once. In DNA form, the CDR3 reads TGTGCCAGCAGTTTTACGCAGGGCGATGGCTACACCTTC. This codes for CASSFTQGDGYTF. The chain couples TRBV7-2 to TRBJ1-2; D is perhaps TRBD1 (5 bases). The germline V gene encodes CDR1 SGHTA and CDR2 FQGNSA. V gave up 6 bases and J gave up 6 bases, with 14 bases separating them. The CDR3 spans 13 residues.

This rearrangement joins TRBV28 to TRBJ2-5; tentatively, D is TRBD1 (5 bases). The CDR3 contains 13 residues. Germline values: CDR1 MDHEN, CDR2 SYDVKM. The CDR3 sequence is CVAARMAGETQYF. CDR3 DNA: TGTGTCGCAGCACGGATGGCAGGGGAGACCCAGTACTTC. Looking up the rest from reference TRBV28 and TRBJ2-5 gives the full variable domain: DVKVTQSSRYLVKRTGEKVFLECVQDMDHENMFWYRQDPGLGLRLIYFSYDVKMKEKGDIPEGYSVSREKKERFSLILESASTNQTSMYLCVAARMAGETQYFGPGTRLLVL.

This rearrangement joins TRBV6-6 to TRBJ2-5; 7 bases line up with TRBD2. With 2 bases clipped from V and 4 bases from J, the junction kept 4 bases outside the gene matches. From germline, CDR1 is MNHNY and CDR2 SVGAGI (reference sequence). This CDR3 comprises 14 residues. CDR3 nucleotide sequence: TGTGCCAGCAGTTACATAACGGGGGGAGAGACCCAGTACTTC. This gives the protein CASSYITGGETQYF.

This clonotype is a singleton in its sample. Here the CDR3 reads CASSPPGPLRRDTEAFF. The CDR3 nucleotides are TGTGCCAGCTCACCACCCGGGCCTCTCCGGCGGGACACTGAAGCTTTCTTT. The chain recombines TRBV18 with TRBJ1-1; D not resolved. CDR3 length: 17 residues. The V gene's germline CDR1 is KGHSH and CDR2 LQKENI. Trimming removed 0 bases at V and 3 bases at J, with 17 bases between. Based on the CDR3 plus reference TRBV18 and TRBJ1-1, the full variable domain is NAGVMQNPRHLVRRRGQEARLRCSPMKGHSHVYWYRQLPEEGLKFMVYLQKENIIDESGMPKERFSAEFPKEGPSILRIQQVVRGDSAAYFCASSPPGPLRRDTEAFFGQGTRLTVV.

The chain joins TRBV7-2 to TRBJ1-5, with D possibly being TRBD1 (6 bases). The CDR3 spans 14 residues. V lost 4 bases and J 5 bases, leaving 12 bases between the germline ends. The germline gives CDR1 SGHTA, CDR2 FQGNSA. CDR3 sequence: CASSSGQFYQPQHF. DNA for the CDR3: TGTGCCAGCAGCTCCGGACAGTTTTATCAGCCCCAGCATTTT.

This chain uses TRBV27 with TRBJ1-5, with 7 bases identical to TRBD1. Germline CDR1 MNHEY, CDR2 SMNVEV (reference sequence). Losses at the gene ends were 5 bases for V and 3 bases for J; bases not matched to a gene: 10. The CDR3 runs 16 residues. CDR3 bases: TGTGCCAGCAGTCAACGACAGGGTTCAAACAATCAGCCCCAGCATTTT. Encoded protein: CASSQRQGSNNQPQHF.

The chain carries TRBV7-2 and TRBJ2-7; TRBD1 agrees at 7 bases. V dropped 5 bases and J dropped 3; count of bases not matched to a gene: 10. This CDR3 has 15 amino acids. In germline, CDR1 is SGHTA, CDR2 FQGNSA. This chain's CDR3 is CASSAQAQGFYEQYF. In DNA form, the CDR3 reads TGTGCCAGCAGCGCACAAGCACAGGGGTTCTACGAGCAGTACTTC.

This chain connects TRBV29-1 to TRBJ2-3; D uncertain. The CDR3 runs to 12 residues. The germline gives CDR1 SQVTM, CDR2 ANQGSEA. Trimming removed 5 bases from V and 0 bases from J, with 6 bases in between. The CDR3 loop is CSVFGSTDTQYF. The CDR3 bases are TGCAGCGTTTTTGGCAGCACAGATACGCAGTATTTT.

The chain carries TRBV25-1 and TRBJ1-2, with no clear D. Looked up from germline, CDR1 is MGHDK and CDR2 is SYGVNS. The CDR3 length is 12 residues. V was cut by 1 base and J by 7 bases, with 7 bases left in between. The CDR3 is CASSELVGGYTF. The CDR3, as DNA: TGTGCCAGCAGTGAATTGGTCGGTGGCTACACCTTC.

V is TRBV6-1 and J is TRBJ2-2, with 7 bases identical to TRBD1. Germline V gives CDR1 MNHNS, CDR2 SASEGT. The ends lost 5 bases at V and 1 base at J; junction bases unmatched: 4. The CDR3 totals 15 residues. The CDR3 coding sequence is TGTGCCAGCAGTATCCGACAGGGGAACACCGGGGAGCTGTTTTTT. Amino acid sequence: CASSIRQGNTGELFF.

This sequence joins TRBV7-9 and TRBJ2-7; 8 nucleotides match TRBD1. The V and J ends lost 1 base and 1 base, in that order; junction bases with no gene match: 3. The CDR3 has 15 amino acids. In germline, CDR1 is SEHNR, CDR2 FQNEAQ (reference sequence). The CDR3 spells CASSLDRGISYEQYF. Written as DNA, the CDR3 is TGTGCCAGCAGCTTAGACAGGGGGATATCCTACGAGCAGTACTTC.

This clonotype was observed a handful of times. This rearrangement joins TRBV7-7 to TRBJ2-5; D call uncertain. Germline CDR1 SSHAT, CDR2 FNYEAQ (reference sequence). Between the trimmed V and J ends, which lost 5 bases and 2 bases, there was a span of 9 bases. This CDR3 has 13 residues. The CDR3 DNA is TGTGCCAGCAGCGTTCGGTTTCAAGAGACCCAGTACTTC. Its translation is CASSVRFQETQYF. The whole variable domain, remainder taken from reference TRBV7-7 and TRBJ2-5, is GAGVSQSPRYKVTKRGQDVTLRCDPISSHATLYWYQQALGQGPEFLTYFNYEAQPDKSGLPSDRFSAERPEGSISTLTIQRTEQRDSAMYRCASSVRFQETQYFGPGTRLLVL.

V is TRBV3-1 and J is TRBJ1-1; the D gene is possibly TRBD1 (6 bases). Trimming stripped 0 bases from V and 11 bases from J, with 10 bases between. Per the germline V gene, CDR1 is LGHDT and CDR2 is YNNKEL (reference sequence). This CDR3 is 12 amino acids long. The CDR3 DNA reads TGTGCCAGCAGCCAAGAAGGGGGAAGCGCTTTCTTT. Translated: CASSQEGGSAFF.

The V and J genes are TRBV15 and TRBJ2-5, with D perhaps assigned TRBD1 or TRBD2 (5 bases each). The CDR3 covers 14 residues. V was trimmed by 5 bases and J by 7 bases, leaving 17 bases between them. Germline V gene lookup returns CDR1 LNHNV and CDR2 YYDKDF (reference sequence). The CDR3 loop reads CATSAFGDPGTQYF. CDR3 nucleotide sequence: TGTGCCACCAGCGCCTTCGGGGACCCAGGGACCCAGTACTTC.

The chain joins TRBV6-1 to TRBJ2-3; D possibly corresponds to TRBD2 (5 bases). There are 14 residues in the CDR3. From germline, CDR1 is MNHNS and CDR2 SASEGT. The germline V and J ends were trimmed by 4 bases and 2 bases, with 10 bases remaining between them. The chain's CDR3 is CASSAGLYTDTQYF. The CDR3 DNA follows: TGTGCCAGCAGTGCCGGACTTTACACAGATACGCAGTATTTT.

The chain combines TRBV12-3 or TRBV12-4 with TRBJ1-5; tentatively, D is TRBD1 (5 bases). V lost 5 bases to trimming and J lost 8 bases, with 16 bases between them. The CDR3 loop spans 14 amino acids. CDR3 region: CASSPGRLWEPQHF. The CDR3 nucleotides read TGTGCCAGCAGTCCGGGACGGCTCTGGGAGCCCCAGCATTTT.